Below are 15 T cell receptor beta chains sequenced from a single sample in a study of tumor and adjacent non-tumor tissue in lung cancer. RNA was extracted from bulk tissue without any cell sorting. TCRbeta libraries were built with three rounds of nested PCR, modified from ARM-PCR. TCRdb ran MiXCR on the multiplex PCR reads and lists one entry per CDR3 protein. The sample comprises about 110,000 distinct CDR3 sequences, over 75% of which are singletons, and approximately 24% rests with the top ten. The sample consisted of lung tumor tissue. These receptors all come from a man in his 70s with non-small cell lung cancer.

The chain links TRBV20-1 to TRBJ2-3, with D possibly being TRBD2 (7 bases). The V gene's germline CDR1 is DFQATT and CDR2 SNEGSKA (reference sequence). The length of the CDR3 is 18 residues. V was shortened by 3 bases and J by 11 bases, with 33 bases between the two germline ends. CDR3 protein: CSASDRGASRFSTDMQYF. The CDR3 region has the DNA TGCAGTGCTAGTGATCGGGGGGCCTCCAGATTTTCCACAGACATGCAGTATTTT.

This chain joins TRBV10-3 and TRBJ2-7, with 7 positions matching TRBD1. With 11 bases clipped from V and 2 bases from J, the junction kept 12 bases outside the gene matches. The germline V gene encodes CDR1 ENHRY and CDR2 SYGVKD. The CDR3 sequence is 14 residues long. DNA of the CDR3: TGTGCCTGCAGAACCGGGACAGACCCCTACGAGCAGTACTTC. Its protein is CACRTGTDPYEQYF.

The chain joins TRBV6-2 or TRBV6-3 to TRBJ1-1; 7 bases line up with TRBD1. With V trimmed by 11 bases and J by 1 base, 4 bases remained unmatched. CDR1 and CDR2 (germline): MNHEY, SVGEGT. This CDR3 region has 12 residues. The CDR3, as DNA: TGTGCCTACAGGGACAGGAACACTGAAGCTTTCTTT. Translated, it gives CAYRDRNTEAFF.

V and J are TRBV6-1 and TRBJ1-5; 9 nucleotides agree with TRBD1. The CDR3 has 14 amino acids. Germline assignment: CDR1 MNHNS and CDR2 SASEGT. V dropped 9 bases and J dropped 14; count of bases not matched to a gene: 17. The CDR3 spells CASHDRGFNHPKHF. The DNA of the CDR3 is TGTGCCAGTCATGACAGGGGGTTTAATCATCCCAAGCATTTT.

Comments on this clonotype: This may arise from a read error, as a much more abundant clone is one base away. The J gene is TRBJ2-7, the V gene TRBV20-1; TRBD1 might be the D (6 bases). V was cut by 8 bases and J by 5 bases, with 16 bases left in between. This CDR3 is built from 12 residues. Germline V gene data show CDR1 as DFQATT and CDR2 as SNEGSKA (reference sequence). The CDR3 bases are TGCAGTAGCGCCGGGACACGTGACGAGCAGTACTTC. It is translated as CSSAGTRDEQYF.

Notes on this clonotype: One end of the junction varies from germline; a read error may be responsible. The CDR3 spells CASSYFGWGQINNQPQHF. Here the CDR3 DNA reads TGTGCCAGCAGTTACTTCGGGTGGGGACAGATTAACAATCAACCCCAGCATTTT. The chain carries TRBV6-6 and TRBJ1-5; TRBD1 matches 7 bases. The CDR3 loop spans 18 amino acids. Germline CDR1 reads MNHNY; CDR2 reads SVGAGI (reference sequence).

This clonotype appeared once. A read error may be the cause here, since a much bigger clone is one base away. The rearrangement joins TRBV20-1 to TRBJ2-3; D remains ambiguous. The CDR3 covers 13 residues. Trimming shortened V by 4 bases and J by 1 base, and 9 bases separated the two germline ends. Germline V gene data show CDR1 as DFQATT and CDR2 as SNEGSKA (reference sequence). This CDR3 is CSAITPGTDTQYF. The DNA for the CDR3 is TGCAGTGCTATCACCCCAGGCACAGATACGCAGTATTTT.

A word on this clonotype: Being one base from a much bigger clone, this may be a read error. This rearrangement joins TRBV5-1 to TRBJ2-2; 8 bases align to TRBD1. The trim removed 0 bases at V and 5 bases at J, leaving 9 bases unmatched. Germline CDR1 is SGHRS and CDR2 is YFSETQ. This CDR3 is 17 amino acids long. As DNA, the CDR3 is TGCGCCAGCAGCTTGGGCCAGGGGGCGCGGAAAACCGGGGAGCTGTTTTTT. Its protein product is CASSLGQGARKTGELFF.

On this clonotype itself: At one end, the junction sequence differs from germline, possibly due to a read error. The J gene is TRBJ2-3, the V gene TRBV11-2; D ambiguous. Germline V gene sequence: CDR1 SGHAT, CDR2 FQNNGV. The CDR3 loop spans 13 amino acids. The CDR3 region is CATSGRSTVTQYF. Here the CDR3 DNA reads TGTGCCACCTCTGGTCGGAGCACAGTTACGCAATACTTT.

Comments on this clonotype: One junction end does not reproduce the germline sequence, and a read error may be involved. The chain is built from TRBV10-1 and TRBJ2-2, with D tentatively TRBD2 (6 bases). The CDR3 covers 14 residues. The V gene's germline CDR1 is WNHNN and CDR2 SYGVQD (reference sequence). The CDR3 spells CTRRAHSSTGELFF. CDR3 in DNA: TGCACCAGGAGGGCCCACTCGAGCACCGGGGAGCTGTTTTTT.

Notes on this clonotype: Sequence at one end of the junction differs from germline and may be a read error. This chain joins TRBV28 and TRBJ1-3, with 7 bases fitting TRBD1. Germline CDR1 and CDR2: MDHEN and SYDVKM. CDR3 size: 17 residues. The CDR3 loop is CTSSSMTGSRSGNTLYF. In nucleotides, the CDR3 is TGTACTAGCAGTTCCATGACAGGGTCGAGATCTGGAAACACCTTATATTTT.

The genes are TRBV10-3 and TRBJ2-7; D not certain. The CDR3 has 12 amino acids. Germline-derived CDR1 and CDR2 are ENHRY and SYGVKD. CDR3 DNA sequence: TGTGCGATTAGTAGTGCGAGCCACGAGCAGTACTTC. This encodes CAISSASHEQYF.

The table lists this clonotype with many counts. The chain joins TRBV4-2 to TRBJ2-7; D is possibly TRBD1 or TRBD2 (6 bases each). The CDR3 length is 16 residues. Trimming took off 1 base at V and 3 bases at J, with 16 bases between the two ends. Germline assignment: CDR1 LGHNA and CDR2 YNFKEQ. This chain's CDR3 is CASSQVGIQGGYEQYF. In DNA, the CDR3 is TGTGCCAGCAGCCAAGTCGGGATACAGGGAGGCTACGAGCAGTACTTC.

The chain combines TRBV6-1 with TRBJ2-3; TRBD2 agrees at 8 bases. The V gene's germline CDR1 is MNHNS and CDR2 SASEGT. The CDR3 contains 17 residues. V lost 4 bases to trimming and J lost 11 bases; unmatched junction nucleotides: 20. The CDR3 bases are TGTGCCAGCAGTGGGCTAGCGGGTGGGGGGGGCACATATATGCAGTATTTT. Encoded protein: CASSGLAGGGGTYMQYF.

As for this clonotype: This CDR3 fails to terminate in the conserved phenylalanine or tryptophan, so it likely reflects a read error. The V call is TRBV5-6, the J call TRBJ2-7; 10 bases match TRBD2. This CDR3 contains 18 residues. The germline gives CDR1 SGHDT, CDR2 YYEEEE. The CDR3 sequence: CASSPTLAGCPGNYDQYL. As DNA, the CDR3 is TGTGCCAGCAGCCCGACACTAGCGGGATGCCCGGGTAACTACGATCAGTACCTC.